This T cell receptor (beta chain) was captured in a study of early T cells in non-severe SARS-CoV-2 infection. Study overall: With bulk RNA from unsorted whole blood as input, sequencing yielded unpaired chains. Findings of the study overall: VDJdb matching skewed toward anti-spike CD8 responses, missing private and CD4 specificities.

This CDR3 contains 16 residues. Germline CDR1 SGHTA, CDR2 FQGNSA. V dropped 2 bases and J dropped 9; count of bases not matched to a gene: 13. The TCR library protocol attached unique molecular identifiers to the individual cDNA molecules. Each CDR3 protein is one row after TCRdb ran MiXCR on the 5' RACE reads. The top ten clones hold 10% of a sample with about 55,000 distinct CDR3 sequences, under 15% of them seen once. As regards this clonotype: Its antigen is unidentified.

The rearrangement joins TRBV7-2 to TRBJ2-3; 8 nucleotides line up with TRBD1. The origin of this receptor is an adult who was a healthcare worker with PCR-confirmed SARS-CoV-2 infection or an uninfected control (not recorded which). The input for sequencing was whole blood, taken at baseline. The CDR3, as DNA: TGTGCCAGCAGCTTATACCCAGGGGGCCCTTCAGCCACGCAGTATTTT. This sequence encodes CASSLYPGGPSATQYF.